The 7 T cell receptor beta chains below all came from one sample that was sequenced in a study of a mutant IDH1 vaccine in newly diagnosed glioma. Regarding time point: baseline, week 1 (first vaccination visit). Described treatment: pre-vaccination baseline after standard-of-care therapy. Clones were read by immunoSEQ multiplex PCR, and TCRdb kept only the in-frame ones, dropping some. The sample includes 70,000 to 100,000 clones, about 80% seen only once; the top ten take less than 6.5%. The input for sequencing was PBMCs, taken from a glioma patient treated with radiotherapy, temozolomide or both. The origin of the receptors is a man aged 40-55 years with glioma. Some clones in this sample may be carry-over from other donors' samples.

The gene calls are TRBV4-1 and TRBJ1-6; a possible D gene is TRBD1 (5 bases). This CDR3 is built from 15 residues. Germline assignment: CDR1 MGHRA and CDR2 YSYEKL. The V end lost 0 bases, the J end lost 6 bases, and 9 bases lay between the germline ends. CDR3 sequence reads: CASSQEWGGNSPLHF. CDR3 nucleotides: TGCGCCAGCAGCCAAGAATGGGGGGGTAATTCACCCCTCCACTTT.

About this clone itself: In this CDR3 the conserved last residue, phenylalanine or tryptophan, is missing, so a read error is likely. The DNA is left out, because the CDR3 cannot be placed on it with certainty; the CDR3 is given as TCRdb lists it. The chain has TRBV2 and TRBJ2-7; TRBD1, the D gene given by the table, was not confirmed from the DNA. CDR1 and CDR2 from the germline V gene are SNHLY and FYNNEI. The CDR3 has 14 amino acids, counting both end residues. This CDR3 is CASSEASAGLKPIL.

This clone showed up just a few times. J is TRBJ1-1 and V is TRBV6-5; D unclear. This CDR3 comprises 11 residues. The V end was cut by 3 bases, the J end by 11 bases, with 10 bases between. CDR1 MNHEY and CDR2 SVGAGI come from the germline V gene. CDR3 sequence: CASSYGEGAFF. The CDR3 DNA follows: TGTGCCAGCAGTTATGGGGAAGGGGCTTTCTTT.

The CDR3 DNA reads TGTGCCAGCAGCCCCGGGGGGAAAGAGACCCAGTACTTC. It translates to CASSPGGKETQYF. The chain recombines TRBV5-4 with TRBJ2-5; 7 bases fit TRBD2. J gave up 3 bases and V 4 bases, and 3 bases lay outside the gene matches. Germline V gives CDR1 SGHNT, CDR2 YYREEE (reference sequence). This CDR3 comprises 13 residues.

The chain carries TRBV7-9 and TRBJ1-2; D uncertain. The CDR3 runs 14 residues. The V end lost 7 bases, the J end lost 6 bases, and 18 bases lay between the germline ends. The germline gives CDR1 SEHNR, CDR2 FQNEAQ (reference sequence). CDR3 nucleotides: TGTGCCAGCACCCCATCAGAGGTTTTCGATGGCTACACCTTC. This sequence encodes CASTPSEVFDGYTF. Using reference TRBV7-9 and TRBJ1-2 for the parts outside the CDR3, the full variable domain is DTGVSQNPRHKITKRGQNVTFRCDPISEHNRLYWYRQTLGQGPEFLTYFQNEAQLEKSRLLSDRFSAERPKGSFSTLEIQRTEQGDSAMYLCASTPSEVFDGYTFGSGTRLTVV.

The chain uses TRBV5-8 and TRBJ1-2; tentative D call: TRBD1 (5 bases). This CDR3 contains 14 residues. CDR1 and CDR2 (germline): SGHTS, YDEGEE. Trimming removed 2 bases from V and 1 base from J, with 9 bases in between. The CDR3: CASSLPGLNYGYTF. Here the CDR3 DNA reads TGTGCCAGCAGCTTACCAGGGCTTAACTATGGCTACACCTTC.

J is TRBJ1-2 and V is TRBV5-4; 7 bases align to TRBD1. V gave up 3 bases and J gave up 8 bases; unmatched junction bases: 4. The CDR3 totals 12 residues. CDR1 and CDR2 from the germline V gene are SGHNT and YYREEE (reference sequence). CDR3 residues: CASSSQGEGYTF. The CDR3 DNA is TGTGCCAGCAGCTCCCAGGGGGAAGGCTACACCTTC.